This TCR beta chain was captured by sequencing in a study of graft-versus-host responses after intestinal transplantation. Remarks on this clone: Its antigen is still unknown.

Here immunoSEQ multiplex PCR was the method, and the copy in TCRdb shows in-frame clones only, minus some. This sample yields about 110,000 clones, of which about 87% are seen a single time; 0.6% to 0.8% belongs to the top ten. This CDR3 is 13 amino acids long. Germline CDR1 and CDR2: SGHTA and FQGNSA. Trimming removed 5 bases at V and 4 bases at J, with 12 bases between. The TCR sequence derives from a human donor who was the organ donor for an intestinal transplant. The chain combines TRBV7-2 with TRBJ2-7; D is perhaps TRBD1 (5 bases). Source: unstimulated CD4+ T cells sorted from spleen or lymph node cells, taken before transplant. The CDR3 region is CASSQDRGYEQYF. The CDR3 nucleotides are TGTGCCAGCAGCCAAGACAGAGGATACGAGCAGTACTTC.